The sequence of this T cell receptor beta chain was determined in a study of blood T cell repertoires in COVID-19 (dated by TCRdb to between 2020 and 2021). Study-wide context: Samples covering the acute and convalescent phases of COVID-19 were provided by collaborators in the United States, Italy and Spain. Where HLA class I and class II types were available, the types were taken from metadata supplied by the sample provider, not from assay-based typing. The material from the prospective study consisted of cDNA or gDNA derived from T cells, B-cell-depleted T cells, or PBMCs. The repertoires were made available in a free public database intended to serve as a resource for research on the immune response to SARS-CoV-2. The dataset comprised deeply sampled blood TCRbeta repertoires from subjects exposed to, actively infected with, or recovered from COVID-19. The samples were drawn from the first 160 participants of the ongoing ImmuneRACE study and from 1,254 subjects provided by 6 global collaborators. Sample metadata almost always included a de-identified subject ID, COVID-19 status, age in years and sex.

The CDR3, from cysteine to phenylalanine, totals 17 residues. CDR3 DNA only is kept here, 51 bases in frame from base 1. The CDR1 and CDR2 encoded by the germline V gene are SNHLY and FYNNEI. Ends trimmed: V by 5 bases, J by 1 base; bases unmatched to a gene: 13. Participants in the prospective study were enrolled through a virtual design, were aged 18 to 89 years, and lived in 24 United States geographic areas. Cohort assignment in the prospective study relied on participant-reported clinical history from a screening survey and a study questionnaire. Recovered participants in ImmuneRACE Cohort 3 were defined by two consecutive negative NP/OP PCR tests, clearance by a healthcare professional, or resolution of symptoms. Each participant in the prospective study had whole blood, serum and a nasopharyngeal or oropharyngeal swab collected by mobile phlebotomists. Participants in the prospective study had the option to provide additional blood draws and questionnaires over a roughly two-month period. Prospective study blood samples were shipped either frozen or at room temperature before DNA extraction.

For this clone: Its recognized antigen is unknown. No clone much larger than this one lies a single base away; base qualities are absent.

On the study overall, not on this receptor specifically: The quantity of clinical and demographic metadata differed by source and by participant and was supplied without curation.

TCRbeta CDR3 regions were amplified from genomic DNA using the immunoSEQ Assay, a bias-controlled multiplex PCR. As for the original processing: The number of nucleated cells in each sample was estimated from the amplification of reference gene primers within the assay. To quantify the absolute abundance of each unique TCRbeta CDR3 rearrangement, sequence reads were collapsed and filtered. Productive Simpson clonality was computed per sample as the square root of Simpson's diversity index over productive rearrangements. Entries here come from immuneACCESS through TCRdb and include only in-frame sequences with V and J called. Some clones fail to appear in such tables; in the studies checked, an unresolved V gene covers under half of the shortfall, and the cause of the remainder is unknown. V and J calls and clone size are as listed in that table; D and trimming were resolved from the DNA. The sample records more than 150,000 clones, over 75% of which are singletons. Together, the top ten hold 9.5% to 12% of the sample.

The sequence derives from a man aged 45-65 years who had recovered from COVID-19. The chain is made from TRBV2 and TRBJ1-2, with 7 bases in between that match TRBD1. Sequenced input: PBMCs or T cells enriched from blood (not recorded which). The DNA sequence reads TGTGCCAGCAGTCGCAGGGGGGTTACCGGACTTAACTATGGCTACACCTTC. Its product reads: CASSRRGVTGLNYGYTF.